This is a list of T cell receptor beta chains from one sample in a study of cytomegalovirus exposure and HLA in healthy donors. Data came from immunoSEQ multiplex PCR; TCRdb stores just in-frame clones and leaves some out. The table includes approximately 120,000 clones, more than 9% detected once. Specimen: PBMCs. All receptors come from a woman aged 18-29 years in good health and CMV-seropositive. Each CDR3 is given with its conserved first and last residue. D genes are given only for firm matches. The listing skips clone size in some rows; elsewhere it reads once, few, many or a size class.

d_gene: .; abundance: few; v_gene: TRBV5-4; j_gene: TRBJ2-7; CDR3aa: CASSSPGPKRLFEQYF; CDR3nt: TGTGCCAGCAGCTCACCGGGCCCAAAGCGGCTGTTCGAGCAGTACTTC
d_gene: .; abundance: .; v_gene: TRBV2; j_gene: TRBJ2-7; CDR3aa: CASSGMTGWPYEQYF; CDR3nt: TGTGCCAGCAGTGGTATGACAGGATGGCCCTACGAGCAGTACTTC
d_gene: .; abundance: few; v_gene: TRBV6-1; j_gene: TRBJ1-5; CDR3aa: CASSEGPGGNQPQHF; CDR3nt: TGTGCCAGCAGTGAAGGCCCCGGGGGCAATCAGCCCCAGCATTTT
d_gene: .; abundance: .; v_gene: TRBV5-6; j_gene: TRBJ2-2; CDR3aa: CASSLARAGELFF; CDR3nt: TGTGCCAGCAGCTTGGCTCGGGCCGGGGAGCTGTTTTTT
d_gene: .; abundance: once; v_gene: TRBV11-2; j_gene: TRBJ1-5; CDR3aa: CASSLGGSDQPQHF; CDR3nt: TGTGCCAGCAGCTTAGGGGGCAGCGATCAGCCCCAGCATTTT
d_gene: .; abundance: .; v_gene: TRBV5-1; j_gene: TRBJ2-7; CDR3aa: CASSKELEGREQYF; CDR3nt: TGCGCCAGCAGCAAAGAACTCGAGGGCCGCGAGCAGTACTTC
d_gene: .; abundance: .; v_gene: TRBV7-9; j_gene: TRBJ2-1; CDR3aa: CATERNEQFF; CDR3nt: TGTGCCACCGAGCGAAATGAGCAGTTCTTC
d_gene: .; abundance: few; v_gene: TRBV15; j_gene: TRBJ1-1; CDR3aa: CATSRKPQGVTEAFF; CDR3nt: TGTGCCACCAGCAGAAAACCACAGGGTGTTACTGAAGCTTTCTTT
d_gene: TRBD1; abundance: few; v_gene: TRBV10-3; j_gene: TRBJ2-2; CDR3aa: CATKGQKTGELFF; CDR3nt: TGTGCCACCAAGGGACAGAAGACCGGGGAGCTGTTTTTT
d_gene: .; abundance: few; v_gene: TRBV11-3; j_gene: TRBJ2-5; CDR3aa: CASSTTVIRETQYF; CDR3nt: TGTGCCAGCAGCACGACTGTTATAAGAGAGACCCAGTACTTC
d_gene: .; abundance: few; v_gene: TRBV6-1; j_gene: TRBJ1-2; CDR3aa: CASSEVTGTGYTF; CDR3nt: TGTGCCAGCAGTGAGGTAACAGGGACTGGCTACACCTTC
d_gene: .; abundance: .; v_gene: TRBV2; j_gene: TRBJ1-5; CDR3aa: CASSAHETPNQPQHF; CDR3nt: TGTGCCAGCAGTGCCCATGAGACACCAAATCAGCCCCAGCATTTT
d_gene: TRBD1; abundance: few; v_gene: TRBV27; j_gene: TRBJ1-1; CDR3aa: CATKQGADATLGSAFF; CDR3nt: TGTGCCACCAAACAGGGGGCAGATGCTACCCTGGGTTCGGCTTTCTTT
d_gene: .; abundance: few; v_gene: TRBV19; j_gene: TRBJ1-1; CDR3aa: CASSRRETVILEAFF; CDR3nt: TGTGCCAGTAGTAGAAGGGAGACGGTTATTCTCGAAGCTTTCTTT
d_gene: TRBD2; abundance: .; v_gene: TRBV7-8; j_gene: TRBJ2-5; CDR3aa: CASSLGYLVAGGETQYF; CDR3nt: TGTGCCAGCAGCCTGGGATATCTGGTAGCGGGAGGAGAGACCCAGTACTTC
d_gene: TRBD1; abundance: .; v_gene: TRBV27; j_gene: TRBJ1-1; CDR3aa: CASRGQTLNTEAFF; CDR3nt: TGTGCCAGCCGGGGACAGACGCTGAACACTGAAGCTTTCTTT
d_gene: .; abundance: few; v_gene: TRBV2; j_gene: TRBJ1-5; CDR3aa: CASSEALRGLRQPQHF; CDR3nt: TGTGCCAGCAGTGAAGCGCTTCGGGGGTTGCGGCAGCCCCAGCATTTT
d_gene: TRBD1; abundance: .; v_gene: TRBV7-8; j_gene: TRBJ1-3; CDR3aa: CASSSTGASVTIYF; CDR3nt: TGTGCCAGCAGCTCAACAGGGGCTAGTGTCACCATATATTTT
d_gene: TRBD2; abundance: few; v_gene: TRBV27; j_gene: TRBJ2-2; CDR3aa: CASSPPGGAMNTGELFF; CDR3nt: TGTGCCAGCAGTCCCCCCGGGGGGGCGATGAACACCGGGGAGCTGTTTTTT
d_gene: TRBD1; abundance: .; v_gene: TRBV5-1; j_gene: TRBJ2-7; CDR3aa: CASSQGQSGYEQYF; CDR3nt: TGCGCCAGCAGCCAGGGACAGTCGGGATACGAGCAGTACTTC
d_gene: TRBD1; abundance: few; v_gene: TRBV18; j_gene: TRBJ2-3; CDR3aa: CASSPPMTGGDTQYF; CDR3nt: TGTGCCAGCTCACCACCGATGACAGGGGGAGATACGCAGTATTTT
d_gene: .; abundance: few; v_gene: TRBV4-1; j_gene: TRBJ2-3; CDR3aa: CASSQVDLVSTDTQYF; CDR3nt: TGCGCCAGCAGCCAAGTAGACCTAGTGAGCACAGATACGCAGTATTTT
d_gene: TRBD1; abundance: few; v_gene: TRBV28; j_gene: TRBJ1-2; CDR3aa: CASSVDRGFGYTF; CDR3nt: TGTGCCAGCAGTGTGGACAGGGGATTTGGCTACACCTTC
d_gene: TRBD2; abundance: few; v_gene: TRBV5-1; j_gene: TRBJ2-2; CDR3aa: CASSSGLAGVGELFF; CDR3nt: TGCGCCAGCAGCTCAGGACTAGCGGGAGTAGGGGAGCTGTTTTTT
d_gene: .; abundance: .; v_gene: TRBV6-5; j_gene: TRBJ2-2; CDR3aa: CASSPPGGELFF; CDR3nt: TGTGCCAGCAGCCCCCCAGGGGGGGAGCTGTTTTTT
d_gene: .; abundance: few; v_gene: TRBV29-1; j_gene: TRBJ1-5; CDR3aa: CSVASGNQPQHF; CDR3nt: TGCAGCGTTGCATCAGGAAATCAGCCCCAGCATTTT
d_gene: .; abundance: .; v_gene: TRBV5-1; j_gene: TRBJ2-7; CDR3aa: CASSLEPGDSEQYF; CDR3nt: TGCGCCAGCAGCTTGGAACCGGGAGACAGCGAGCAGTACTTC
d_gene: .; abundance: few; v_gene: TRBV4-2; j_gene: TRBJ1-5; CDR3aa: CASSQGVRQPQHF; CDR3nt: TGTGCCAGCAGCCAAGGAGTAAGACAGCCCCAGCATTTT
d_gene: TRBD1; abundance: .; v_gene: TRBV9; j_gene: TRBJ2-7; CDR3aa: CASSGGETYEQYF; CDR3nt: TGTGCCAGCTCAGGGGGCGAGACCTACGAGCAGTACTTC
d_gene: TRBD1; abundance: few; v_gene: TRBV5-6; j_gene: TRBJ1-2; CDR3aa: CASSLRAQGGIYGYTF; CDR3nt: TGTGCCAGCAGCTTGAGGGCCCAAGGGGGCATCTATGGCTACACCTTC
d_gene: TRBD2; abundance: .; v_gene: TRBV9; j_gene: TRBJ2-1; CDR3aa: CASSGLAGVNEQFF; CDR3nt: TGTGCCAGCAGTGGACTAGCGGGAGTTAATGAGCAGTTCTTC
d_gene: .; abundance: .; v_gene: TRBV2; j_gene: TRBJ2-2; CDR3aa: CASSGSAPNTGELFF; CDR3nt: TGTGCCAGCAGTGGGTCCGCGCCGAACACCGGGGAGCTGTTTTTT
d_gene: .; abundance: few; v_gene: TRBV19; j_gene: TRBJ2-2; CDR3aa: CASCGTWDHRELFF; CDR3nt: TGTGCCAGCTGCGGGACCTGGGACCACAGGGAGCTGTTTTTT
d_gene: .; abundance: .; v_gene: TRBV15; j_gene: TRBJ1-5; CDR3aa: CATSRGGDIRYSNQPQHF; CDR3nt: TGTGCCACCAGCAGGGGGGGGGACATCCGTTATAGCAATCAGCCCCAGCATTTT
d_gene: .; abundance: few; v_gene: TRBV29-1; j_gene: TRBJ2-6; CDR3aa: CSVEDLQGPGANVLTF; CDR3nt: TGCAGCGTTGAAGATCTTCAGGGCCCCGGGGCCAACGTCCTGACTTTC
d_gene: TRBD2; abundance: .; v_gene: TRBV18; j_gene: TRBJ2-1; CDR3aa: CASSLSLTSGNEQFF; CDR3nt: TGTGCCAGCTCATTATCTTTGACTAGCGGCAATGAGCAGTTCTTC
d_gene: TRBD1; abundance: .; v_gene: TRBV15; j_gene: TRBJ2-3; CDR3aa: CATSSGPGTGGLADTQYF; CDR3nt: TGTGCCACCAGCAGCGGTCCCGGGACAGGGGGCCTCGCAGATACGCAGTATTTT
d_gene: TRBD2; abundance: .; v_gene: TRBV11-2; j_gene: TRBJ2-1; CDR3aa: CASSWGLAGVNEQFF; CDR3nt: TGTGCCAGCAGCTGGGGACTAGCGGGAGTCAATGAGCAGTTCTTC
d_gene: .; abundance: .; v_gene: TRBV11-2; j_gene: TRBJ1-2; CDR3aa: CASSSGGRWTYGYTF; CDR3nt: TGTGCCAGCAGCTCCGGAGGACGATGGACCTATGGCTACACCTTC
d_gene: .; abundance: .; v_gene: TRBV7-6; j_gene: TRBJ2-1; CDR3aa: CASSLTGDEQFF; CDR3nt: TGTGCCAGCAGCTTAACGGGGGATGAGCAGTTCTTC
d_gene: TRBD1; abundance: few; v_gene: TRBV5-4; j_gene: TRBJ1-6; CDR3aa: CASSALIARTGGSTALHF; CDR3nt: TGTGCCAGCAGCGCCCTCATCGCAAGGACAGGGGGATCGACGGCCCTCCACTTT
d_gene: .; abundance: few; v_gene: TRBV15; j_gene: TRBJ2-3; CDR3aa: CATSRGGTADTQYF; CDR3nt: TGTGCCACCAGCAGAGGCGGAACGGCGGATACGCAGTATTTT
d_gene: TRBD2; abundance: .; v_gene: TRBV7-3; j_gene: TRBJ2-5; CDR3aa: CASSRTPGTSADQETQYF; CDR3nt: TGTGCCAGCAGCCGCACACCCGGGACTAGCGCCGACCAAGAGACCCAGTACTTC
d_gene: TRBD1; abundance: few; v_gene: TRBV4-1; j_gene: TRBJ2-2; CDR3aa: CASSQGDRGLGELFF; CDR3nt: TGCGCCAGCAGCCAAGGGGACAGGGGCCTCGGGGAGCTGTTTTTT
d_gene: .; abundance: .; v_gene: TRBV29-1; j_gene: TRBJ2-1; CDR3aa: CSVGAEADTFNEQFF; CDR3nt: TGCAGCGTTGGAGCGGAAGCGGATACGTTCAATGAGCAGTTCTTC